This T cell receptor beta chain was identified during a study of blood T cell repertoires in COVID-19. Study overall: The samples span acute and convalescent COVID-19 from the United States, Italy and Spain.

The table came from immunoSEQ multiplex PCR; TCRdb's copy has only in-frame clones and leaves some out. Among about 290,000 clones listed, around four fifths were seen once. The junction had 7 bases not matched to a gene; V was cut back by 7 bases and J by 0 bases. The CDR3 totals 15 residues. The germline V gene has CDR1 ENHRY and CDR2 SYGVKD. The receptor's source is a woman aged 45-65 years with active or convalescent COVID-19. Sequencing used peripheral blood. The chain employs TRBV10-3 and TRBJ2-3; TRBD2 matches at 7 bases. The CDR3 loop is CAITSRGESTDTQYF. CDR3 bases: TGTGCCATCACCAGTCGGGGGGAGAGCACAGATACGCAGTATTTT.